The next 4 T cell receptor beta chains were all read from a single sample in a study of T cell responses to AZD1222 COVID-19 vaccine. TCRdb keeps only in-frame clones here, not all; method: immunoSEQ multiplex PCR. The repertoire has about 140,000 clones, around 90% of them found once; the top ten carry about 3%. Sequenced material: peripheral blood, taken on day 0 of AZD1222 vaccination. These receptors were collected from an adult in good health.

V usage is TRBV5-1 and J usage is TRBJ2-5; unclear D gene. Germline V CDR1 and CDR2: SGHRS, YFSETQ. CDR3 length: 13 amino acids. Trimming removed 0 bases from V and 1 base from J, with 4 bases in between. As DNA, the CDR3 is TGCGCCAGCAGCTTGGGGGGCCAAGAGACCCAGTACTTC. As protein: CASSLGGQETQYF.

The gene calls are TRBV6-1 and TRBJ1-1; TRBD1 agrees at 8 bases. This CDR3 spans 15 amino acids. After removal of 3 bases from V and 3 bases from J, the junction contained 6 bases not matched to a gene. Germline CDR1 reads MNHNS; CDR2 reads SASEGT. The CDR3 sequence: CASSDRGLMDTEAFF. In DNA, the CDR3 is TGTGCCAGCAGTGACAGGGGGCTCATGGACACTGAAGCTTTCTTT.

The V and J genes are TRBV7-9 and TRBJ2-7, with 8 nucleotides matching TRBD2. The trim removed 6 bases at V and 2 bases at J, leaving 6 bases unmatched. CDR1 SEHNR and CDR2 FQNEAQ come from the germline V gene (reference sequence). The CDR3 extends over 14 amino acids. CDR3 in DNA: TGTGCCAGCAGTCTTAGCGGGGAAGCCTACGAGCAGTACTTC. Its protein is CASSLSGEAYEQYF.

The rearrangement joins TRBV28 to TRBJ1-4, with D hard to call. CDR3 length equals 14 residues. V shed 2 bases and J shed 8 bases, with 12 bases lying between them. Per germline, CDR1 MDHEN and CDR2 SYDVKM. CDR3 protein: CASSLAGVEEKLFF. The CDR3 DNA reads as TGTGCCAGCAGTTTAGCCGGGGTGGAGGAAAAACTGTTTTTT. Together with reference TRBV28 and TRBJ1-4, the CDR3 gives the full variable domain: DVKVTQSSRYLVKRTGEKVFLECVQDMDHENMFWYRQDPGLGLRLIYFSYDVKMKEKGDIPEGYSVSREKKERFSLILESASTNQTSMYLCASSLAGVEEKLFFGSGTQLSVL.